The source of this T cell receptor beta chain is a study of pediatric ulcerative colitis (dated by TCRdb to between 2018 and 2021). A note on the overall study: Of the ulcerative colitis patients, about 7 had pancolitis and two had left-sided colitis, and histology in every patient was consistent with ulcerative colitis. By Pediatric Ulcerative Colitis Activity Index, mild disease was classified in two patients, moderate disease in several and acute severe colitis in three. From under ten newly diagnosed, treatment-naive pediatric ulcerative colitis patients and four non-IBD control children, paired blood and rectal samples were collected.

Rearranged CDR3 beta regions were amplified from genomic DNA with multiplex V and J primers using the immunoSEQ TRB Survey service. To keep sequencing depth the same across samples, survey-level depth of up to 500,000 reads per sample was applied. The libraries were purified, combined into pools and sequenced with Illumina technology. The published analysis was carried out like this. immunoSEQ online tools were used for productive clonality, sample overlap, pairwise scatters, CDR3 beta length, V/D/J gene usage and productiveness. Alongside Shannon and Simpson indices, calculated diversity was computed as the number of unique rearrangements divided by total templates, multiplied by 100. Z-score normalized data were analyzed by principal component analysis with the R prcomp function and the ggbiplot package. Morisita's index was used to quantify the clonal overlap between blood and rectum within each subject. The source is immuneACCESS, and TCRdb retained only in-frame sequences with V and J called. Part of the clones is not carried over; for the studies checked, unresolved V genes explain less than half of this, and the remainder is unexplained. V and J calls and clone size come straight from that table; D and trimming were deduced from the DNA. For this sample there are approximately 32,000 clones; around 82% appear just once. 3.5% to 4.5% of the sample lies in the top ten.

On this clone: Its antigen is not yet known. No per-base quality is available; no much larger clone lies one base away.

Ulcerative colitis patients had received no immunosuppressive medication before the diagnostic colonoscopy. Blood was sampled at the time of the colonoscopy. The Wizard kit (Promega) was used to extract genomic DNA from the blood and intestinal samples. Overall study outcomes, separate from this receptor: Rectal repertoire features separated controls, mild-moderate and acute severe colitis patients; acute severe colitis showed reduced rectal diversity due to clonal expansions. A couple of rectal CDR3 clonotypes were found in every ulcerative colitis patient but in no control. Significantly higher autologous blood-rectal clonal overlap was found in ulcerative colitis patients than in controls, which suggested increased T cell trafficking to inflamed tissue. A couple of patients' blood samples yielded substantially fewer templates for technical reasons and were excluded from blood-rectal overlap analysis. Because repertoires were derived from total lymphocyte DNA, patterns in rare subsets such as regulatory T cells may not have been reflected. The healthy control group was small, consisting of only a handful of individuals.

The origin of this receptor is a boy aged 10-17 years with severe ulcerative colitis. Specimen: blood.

The CDR3 here reads CASSGTSGANVLTF. In nucleotides, the sequence is TGTGCCAGCAGCGGAACCTCTGGGGCCAACGTCCTGACTTTC. The chain employs TRBV5-8 and TRBJ2-6, with no confident D gene call. Trimming at the junction amounts to 4 bases on V and 0 bases on J, and the germline ends lie 5 bases apart. CDR1 and CDR2 were assigned from the germline V gene as SGHTS and YDEGEE. Its CDR3 holds 14 amino acids, cysteine through phenylalanine. The retained sequence is limited to the CDR3, 42 bases, with the frame set at the first base. The full variable domain, with segments outside the CDR3 supplied by the reference TRBV5-8 and TRBJ2-6 proteins, appears as EAGVTQSPTHLIKTRGQQATLRCSPISGHTSVYWYQQALGLGLQFLLWYDEGEERNRGNFPPRFSGRQFPNYSSELNVNALELEDSALYLCASSGTSGANVLTFGAGSRLTVL.